This T cell receptor (beta chain) was obtained from a study of T cells in Graves' hyperthyroidism and ophthalmopathy (dated by TCRdb to between 2018 and 2021). Broadly, across the study: Peripheral blood was collected at initial diagnosis, before any treatment. A discovery cohort of roughly 100 patients, about 44 with Graves' ophthalmopathy and 55 to 60 with stable Graves' hyperthyroidism, was used to find distinguishing TCR V-J signatures. Prospective prediction of ophthalmopathy was tested in an independent validation cohort of fewer than 20 hyperthyroidism patients and 15 to 17 patients who later progressed to ophthalmopathy. The roughly 94 discovery patients were randomly split 7:3 into training and test sets. The study also compared thyroid tissue and blood T-cell repertoires from over 5 Graves' hyperthyroidism patients. After blood sampling, hyperthyroidism patients were treated with methimazole at a starting dose of 30 mg daily, and ophthalmopathy patients were treated with high-dose intravenous methylprednisolone. According to the paper, TCR Vbeta CDR3 sequencing was carried out on around 140 peripheral blood samples, which came from 40 to 45 ophthalmopathy, approximately 72 hyperthyroidism and about 17 progressor patients. The investigation overall reported the following: In cross-validation, a model built on a 13 V-J signature told ophthalmopathy apart from stable hyperthyroidism with approximately 90% sensitivity and 81% to 82% specificity, and in testing the same model reached 80%/75%. No statistical method was used to fix the sample size in advance, and group allocation was not hidden from the investigators. In validation, progression to ophthalmopathy was predicted by the model with 70.59% sensitivity and 72% to 85% specificity, a median of about 6.8 months before onset. Blood samples also contained most of the expanded thyroid clonotypes (frequency above 0.001), which suggests that blood repertoires may reflect thyroid immune responses.

Taken from the germline V gene (reference sequence), the CDR1 and CDR2 loops are DFQATT and SNEGSKA. At the junction V is shortened by 1 base and J by 2 bases; bases outside the gene matches: 3. The CDR3 runs 14 amino acids, cysteine and phenylalanine included. The DNA shown is the 42-base CDR3, in frame from base 1. The TCR beta CDR3 regions were amplified from RNA transcripts. The first round of RT-PCR for the TCR CDR3 was performed with the HTBI primer set and the Qiagen OneStep RT-PCR kit. The libraries were constructed in a second round of multiplex PCR and then size-selected and purified. Sequencing of the libraries was done on an Illumina HiSeq2000 using paired-end 100 bp reads. On the study's bioinformatics: SOAPnuke was used to process the raw data, with reads discarded if the reads contained adapters or uncalled bases, had a mean Phred below 15, or lacked an exact constant-primer or identifier match. High-quality paired reads were merged with COPE v1.2.5, and unique nucleotide sequences were defined as clonotypes. MiTCR v1.1 was used to align clonotypes to the IMGT TRBV, TRBD and TRBJ reference segments. The analysis included only V-J combinations with a frequency above 0.0001, which together covered approximately 99% of the repertoires. A TCS score was defined as the ratio of F50 (clonal expansion) to E x V (chaos), with BLOSUM62-based TCRdist applied between CDR3 peptides within each V-J. Welch's t-statistics and random forest reduced several hundred V-J features to 10 to 15, which were used in a naive Bayes classifier (R e1071). The public reads were quality trimmed at Q25 with fastp and then assembled into clones with MiXCR by TCRdb, keeping productive beta chains. Rows are combined by CDR3 protein, so each entry shows the most common genes and DNA. What appears here as the V and J calls and clone size reflects TCRdb's work, not the paper's. The sample table holds about 280,000 distinct CDR3 sequences, of which less than 30% were seen once. Together, the top ten hold approximately 30% of the sample.

Hyperthyroidism patients were aged 18 to 65 years and newly diagnosed, with disease duration of less than 2 months. Patients with uncontrolled infections, other autoimmune diseases, pregnancy or lactation were excluded. Clinical symptoms, serum thyroxine and TRAb, thyroid ultrasound, and orbital computed tomography formed the basis for the diagnoses. For progressor patients, blood was drawn at the first diagnosis of hyperthyroidism, before any ophthalmopathy symptoms had appeared. Ficoll-Paque density gradient centrifugation was used to isolate PBMCs from around 10 ml of fresh peripheral blood. Progressor patients were initially diagnosed with Graves' hyperthyroidism and developed ophthalmopathy during follow-up. Total RNA was extracted using Trizol reagent, and RNA quality was assessed on an Agilent 2100 Bioanalyzer. This clonotype showed up just a few times. The antigen this receptor binds is unknown. No per-base quality is available; no much larger clone lies one base away.

Here the chain combines TRBV20-1 and TRBJ1-2; the junction holds 8 bases that match TRBD1. This clonotype originated in a man in his forties with Graves' hyperthyroidism that later progressed to Graves' ophthalmopathy. Sequencing used blood. The CDR3 sequence is CSARVGQGNYGYTF. Here is the DNA: TGCAGTGCTAGAGTCGGACAGGGAAACTATGGCTACACCTTC.